The following is a TCR beta chain sequence with its context. The antigen is undetermined. Those patients with uncontrolled infection, other autoimmune disease, pregnancy or lactation were excluded. This sample was included in a study of T cells in Graves' hyperthyroidism and ophthalmopathy. At the level of the study: Peripheral blood samples were taken at initial diagnosis, prior to any treatment.

Study observations and caveats: Separation of ophthalmopathy from stable hyperthyroidism was achieved by a 13 V-J model.

Amplified regions were TCR beta CDR3 sequences from RNA transcripts. Primed by the HTBI set, a first-round RT-PCR was run on the TCR CDR3. TCRdb analysed the multiplex PCR reads with MiXCR anew, one entry per CDR3 protein. The sample holds hundreds of thousands of distinct CDR3 sequences, 11% to 15% seen once. CDR3 size: 15 residues. The junction had 9 bases not matched to a gene; V was cut back by 3 bases and J by 4 bases. Germline-derived CDR1 and CDR2 are LNHDA and SQIVND (reference sequence). This clonotype was sampled from a woman between 18 and 29 years old with Graves' hyperthyroidism. The chain joins TRBV19 to TRBJ2-7; 7 positions agree with TRBD1. What was sequenced was blood. Here the CDR3 reads CASSIAAGGVYEQYF. CDR3 DNA sequence: TGTGCCAGTAGTATTGCGGCAGGGGGTGTATACGAGCAGTACTTC. Together with reference TRBV19 and TRBJ2-7, the CDR3 gives the full variable domain: DGGITQSPKYLFRKEGQNVTLSCEQNLNHDAMYWYRQDPGQGLRLIYYSQIVNDFQKGDIAEGYSVSREKKESFPLTVTSAQKNPTAFYLCASSIAAGGVYEQYFGPGTRLTVT.